Sequencing of this TCR beta chain was carried out in a study of blood T cells in healthy people across ages (dated by TCRdb to between 2015 and 2016). Background on the whole study: In model experiments, template switching captured roughly one uniquely barcoded TCR beta cDNA molecule for every two T cells. Age-related changes in TCR beta repertoire diversity were measured in the study by deep sequencing normalized with unique cDNA molecular identifiers. Four age groups were formed from the donors: young (average roughly 15 years), middle-aged (just under 40), aged (62) and long-lived (around 82). Two additional independent replicas of 1 million unique cDNA reads from the same blood draw were analyzed for two donors (one aged 18 to 30 and one aged 80 or older).

The library was made by 5' RACE. Sequencing used an Illumina HiSeq 2500. A second about 7 to 11 cycle PCR used a sample-barcoded 5' primer and a J-beta primer mix. A unique molecular identifier was introduced onto each TCR beta cDNA molecule by a template-switch 5' adaptor carrying 12 random nucleotides. Each sample yielded at least 3 million CDR3-containing paired-end reads. All of the RNA was converted into first-strand cDNA using the Mint cDNA synthesis kit, with a TRBC-specific oligonucleotide serving as the primer. All cDNA was treated with uracil-DNA glycosylase and then went through a first 18-cycle PCR with the universal primers M1SS and BC2_uni_R. Per the authors' processing: Normalization of each sample was performed by random selection of 1 million high-quality reads, each carrying a distinct molecular identifier. Instead of being binned into consensus sequences, reads with shared molecular identifiers were discarded. CDR3 identification, clonotype clustering and error correction used MiTCR with a Q25 quality threshold and the strictest error-elimination algorithm. A nonparametric unseen species model with Euler transformation was used to estimate lower-bound total TCR beta diversity. TCRdb cleaned the public reads at Q25 with fastp, built clones with MiXCR and kept in-frame beta chains. Every entry covers one CDR3 protein and lists the most common genes and DNA from its rows. TCRdb, not the original authors, processed these V and J calls. Recorded for this sample are 800,000 or so distinct CDR3 sequences; around 25% of them occurred a single time. Of the sample, approximately 4% is held by the ten largest clones.

Via the germline V gene, CDR1 is MDHEN and CDR2 SYDVKM. The CDR3 runs 14 amino acids, cysteine and phenylalanine included. Solely the CDR3 DNA is kept, with 42 bases framed from the first base. On this clonotype: No antigen is known for it. Sequence at one end of the junction differs from germline and may be a read error.

Systemically healthy Caucasian individuals from Russia, over 30 in total and aged roughly 6 to 100 years, were included as donors. Ten milliliters of peripheral blood were collected from each donor into EDTA-treated Vacutainer tubes. Ficoll-Paque density-gradient centrifugation was used to isolate PBMCs, with at least 7 million obtained per sample. Total RNA was extracted from PBMCs with Trizol reagent, with at least 5 micrograms obtained per sample. For every donor, an aliquot of PBMCs went through flow cytometry to measure the percentages of naive CD45RAhigh/CD27high T cells. Overall study outcomes, separate from this receptor: Observed TCR beta diversity per million T cells fell roughly linearly with age, and a significant reduction was already apparent by age around 40. The CMV infection status of donors was not known, potentially confounding age-related changes in expanded clonotypes. Compared with the aged group, more naive CD4+ T cells, fewer expanded clones and increased TCR diversity were shown by the long-lived group, suggesting age selection. Bulk unsorted PBMC profiling prevented conclusive comparison of naive and antigen-experienced compartments. Estimates of total diversity from one million sequenced T cells were regarded as lower bounds and underestimates. The percentage of naive T cells measured by flow cytometry correlated strongly with observed TCR beta diversity.

This sample was also put to use in a study of T cells of mothers and their children. As that second paper reports: Donors were nine systemically healthy Caucasian individuals: three mothers and their six children. cDNA synthesis used all of the extracted RNA, with approximately 1.4 ug of RNA in each 15 ul reaction. In the second PCR, the M1S primer introduced both the sample barcodes and 2-4 random nucleotides. Each mother yielded over 9.5 million TCR beta CDR3 reads and each child 3 million to 3.5 million reads. In both related and unrelated pairs, thymic selection shapes the output of TCR recombination in a similar way, with inherited differences having only a minor effect. Related mother-child pairs always showed normalized repertoire overlap that was slightly higher than in unrelated mother-child pairs, though the difference was never significant. No persistent microchimeric T cell clones were found, with a detection sensitivity of 85 to 100 clones per million clonotypes. To look for features that set related mother-child pairs apart from unrelated individuals, the researchers ran deep NGS to compare the TCR beta repertoires of mothers and children. Mothers averaged roughly 40 +/- 4 years of age and children averaged around 10 +/- 4 years. After adapters were ligated using NEBNext reagents, the libraries underwent 100+100 nt paired-end sequencing on an Illumina HiSeq 2000. To prevent cross-contamination, the mother and child libraries were prepared a month apart and were sequenced in separate runs. Each donor had between roughly 450,000 and 2,100,000 distinct TCR beta clonotypes identified. Naive TCR beta clonotypes were estimated from low-frequency clonotypes matched to each donor's FACS-determined naive share, without sorting.

Sequencing used blood. The sequence joins TRBV28 to TRBJ2-5, and 7 junctional nucleotides match TRBD1. The receptor comes from a boy aged 5-17 years in good health. The CDR3 sequence is CASSRQGWQETQCF. DNA sequence: TGTGCCAGCAGCCGACAGGGATGGCAAGAGACCCAGTGCTTC.